The rows below give T cell receptor beta chains drawn from one sample of a study of naive and memory T cell subsets. TCRdb fed the 5' RACE reads into MiXCR, producing one record per CDR3 protein. The data show tens of thousands of distinct CDR3 sequences, around 7.3% seen once. The source is a female donor in good health. Both conserved end residues are part of each CDR3. A D gene is named only where the DNA matches it firmly. The size of a clone is reported for some rows only, either as once, few or many, or as a class for expanded clones.

d_call,j_call,v_call,clone_size,cdr3_nt,cdr3_aa
TRBD1,TRBJ2-7,TRBV6-5,many,TGTGCCAGCAGCTCGGTGGACAGGGGATACGAGCAGTACTTC,CASSSVDRGYEQYF
-,TRBJ2-3,TRBV2,many,TGTGCCAGCAGTGAAACGGGGAGCGATACGCAGTATTTT,CASSETGSDTQYF
TRBD2,TRBJ2-1,TRBV11-2,few,TGTGCCAGCAGCGCCCGCCGACTAGCGGGGGCCTACAATGAGCAGTTCTTC,CASSARRLAGAYNEQFF
-,TRBJ1-4,TRBV20-1,many,TGCAGTGCTAGAGATCTGGGTGAAAAACTGTTTTTT,CSARDLGEKLFF
-,TRBJ2-5,TRBV15,few,TGTGCCACCAGCAGAGGTTTGGCCCAAGAGACCCAGTACTTC,CATSRGLAQETQYF
-,TRBJ2-5,TRBV20-1,many,TGCAGTGCTAGAGCCGGGACCCAGTACTTC,CSARAGTQYF
-,TRBJ1-3,TRBV12-3/TRBV12-4,many,TGTGCCAGCACTTCGAGGGGCGGGGGGCCTGGAAACACCATATATTTT,CASTSRGGGPGNTIYF
-,TRBJ1-2,TRBV30,many,TGTGCCTGGACCCCGGGGTATGGCTACACCTTC,CAWTPGYGYTF
-,TRBJ1-2,TRBV2,many,TGTGCCAGCAGTACCCAACGGGCAGTAACCCCTGGCTACACCTTC,CASSTQRAVTPGYTF
-,TRBJ1-2,TRBV7-3,many,TGTGCCAGCAGCTTAAACTCGGACAAGGTTTATGGCTACACCTTC,CASSLNSDKVYGYTF
TRBD1,TRBJ1-4,TRBV30,few,TGTGCCTGGACCACTGGCGCCGGGACAGGGAATGAAAAACTGTTTTTT,CAWTTGAGTGNEKLFF
-,TRBJ2-3,TRBV5-1,few,TGCGCCAGCAGCTTGAACTTGGGACTTTTGGATACGCAGTATTTT,CASSLNLGLLDTQYF
-,TRBJ2-5,TRBV27,-,TGTGCCAGCAGTTTATTTCGCGGGACACCGTACCAAGAGACCCAGTACTTC,CASSLFRGTPYQETQYF
-,TRBJ1-1,TRBV7-2,-,TGTGCCAGCAGCTTAGATTCGTATCGGGGGTTTGAAGCTTTCTTT,CASSLDSYRGFEAFF
-,TRBJ1-5,TRBV20-1,many,TGCAGTGCTAGCGGTCCCAATCAGCCCCAGCATTTT,CSASGPNQPQHF
-,TRBJ1-1,TRBV20-1,many,TGCAGTGCTAGAGTTCCAGGGGTGAACACTGAAGCTTTCTTT,CSARVPGVNTEAFF
-,TRBJ2-2,TRBV12-3/TRBV12-4,-,TGTGCCAGCAAACCACAGGCTAACGCGAACACCGGGGAGCTGTTTTTT,CASKPQANANTGELFF
-,TRBJ2-3,TRBV3-1,many,TGTGCCAGCAGCCGGGATACAGATACGCAGTATTTT,CASSRDTDTQYF
-,TRBJ2-2,TRBV6-2/TRBV6-3,-,TGTGCCAGCAGTTATGTATTTGGGGAGCTGTTTTTT,CASSYVFGELFF
TRBD2,TRBJ2-3,TRBV12-3/TRBV12-4,-,TGTGCCAGCAGTTTGAGGCTAGCGGGGAGCACAGATACGCAGTATTTT,CASSLRLAGSTDTQYF
-,TRBJ2-5,TRBV20-1,many,TGCAGTGCTAGAGAGGGCGGGGCCGAGGAGACCCAGTACTTC,CSAREGGAEETQYF
TRBD1,TRBJ1-2,TRBV6-6,many,TGTGCCAGCAGCACATTAATCGGGACAGGGGCCTTAAACTATGGCTACACCTTC,CASSTLIGTGALNYGYTF